The clone carrying this T cell receptor (delta chain) was seen a handful of times. TCRdb shows a much larger clone's protein in place of this DNA's translation, and the two differ at residue 4, likely through a read error; the protein shown is translated from the DNA. The sample belongs to a study of gamma-delta T cells after stem cell transplantation. TCRdb re-processed the RT-PCR reads using CATT. The profile shows some 660 delta-chain clones, more than 4.5% of them singletons. Losses at the gene ends were 5 bases for V and 10 bases for J; bases not matched to a gene: 23. The CDR3 runs to 18 residues. The V gene's germline CDR1 is GEAIGNYY and CDR2 EKD.

This sequence was found in a human donor. It is not recorded whose cells these are; they may come from a transplant donor. The V and J genes are TRDV2 and TRDJ1; 11 nucleotides line up with TRDD3. Sequencing was performed on gamma-delta T cells. CDR3 residues: CACGRLLLGDSPRKRLIF. The DNA for the CDR3 is TGTGCCTGTGGCCGACTTTTACTGGGGGATAGCCCTAGGAAGAGACTCATCTTT.